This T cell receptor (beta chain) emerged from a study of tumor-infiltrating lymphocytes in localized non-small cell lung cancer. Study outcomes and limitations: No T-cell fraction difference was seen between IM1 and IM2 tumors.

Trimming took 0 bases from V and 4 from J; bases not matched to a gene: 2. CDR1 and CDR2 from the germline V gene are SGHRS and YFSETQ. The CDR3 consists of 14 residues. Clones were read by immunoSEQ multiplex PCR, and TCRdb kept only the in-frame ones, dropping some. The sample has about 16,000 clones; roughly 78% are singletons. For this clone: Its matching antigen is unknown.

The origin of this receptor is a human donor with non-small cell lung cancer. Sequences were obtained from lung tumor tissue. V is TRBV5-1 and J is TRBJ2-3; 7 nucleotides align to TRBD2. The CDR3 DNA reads TGCGCCAGCAGCTTGGGGGGGAGGGCAGATACGCAGTATTTT. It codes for CASSLGGRADTQYF.